The following is a TCR beta chain sequence with its context. Its antigen is still unknown. The data were produced by immunoSEQ multiplex PCR, yet TCRdb's version contains in-frame clones alone and is incomplete. The sample contains 55,000 to 65,000 clones, about 90% of which appear only once. The data were obtained in a study of T cells in localized non-small cell lung cancer. This CDR3 has 15 amino acids. The germline CDR1 and CDR2 sequences are SGHTA and FQGNSA. V was pared by 8 bases and J by 2 bases, with 7 bases of the junction left unmatched. Study-level points and caveats: Higher T cell density in the blood was associated with longer overall survival, whereas higher adjacent-lung clonality associated with shorter survival. Adjacent uninvolved lung tissue had the highest T cell clonality, exceeding tumor.

The specimen comprised peripheral blood, sampled before any cancer treatment. The receptor comes from a man aged 35-75 years with stage I squamous cell lung carcinoma. V and J are TRBV7-2 and TRBJ2-2; 8 bases are shared with TRBD2. The DNA for the CDR3 is TGTGCCAGCGCACGTACTAGCGGTAACACCGGGGAGCTGTTTTTT. This codes for CASARTSGNTGELFF.